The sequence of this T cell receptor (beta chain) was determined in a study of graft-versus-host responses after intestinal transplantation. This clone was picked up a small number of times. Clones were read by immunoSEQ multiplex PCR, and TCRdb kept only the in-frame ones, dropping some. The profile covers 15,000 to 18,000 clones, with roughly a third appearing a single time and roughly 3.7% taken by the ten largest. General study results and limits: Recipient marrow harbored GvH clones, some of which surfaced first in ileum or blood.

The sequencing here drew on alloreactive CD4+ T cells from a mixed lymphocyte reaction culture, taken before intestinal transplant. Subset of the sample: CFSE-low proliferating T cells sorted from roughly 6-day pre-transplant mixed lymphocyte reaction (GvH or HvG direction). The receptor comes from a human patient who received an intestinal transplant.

CDR3 loop: CASSGGTGGAYNEQFF. DNA for the CDR3: TGCGCCAGCAGTGGGGGGACAGGGGGCGCCTACAATGAGCAGTTCTTC. The V and J genes are TRBV10-1 and TRBJ2-1, with 12 bases fitting TRBD1. The CDR3 has 16 residues. J lost 2 bases, V lost 4 bases, and 3 bases had no gene match. Germline V gives CDR1 WNHNN, CDR2 SYGVQD (reference sequence).